This T cell receptor (beta chain) was captured by sequencing in a study of T cell changes during pregnancy in multiple sclerosis. Generated by immunoSEQ multiplex PCR, the TCRdb table keeps only in-frame clones and is missing some. The sample holds some 50,000 clones, approximately 90% seen once. Looked up from germline, CDR1 is SGDLS and CDR2 is YYNGEE. The CDR3 loop spans 14 amino acids. Deletions cut 0 bases from V and 1 base from J, with 7 bases between. The sequenced sample was CD8+ T cells from peripheral blood mononuclear cells, obtained in the second trimester of pregnancy. This rearrangement joins TRBV9 to TRBJ1-1, with a weak D call TRBD1 (5 bases). The clonotype was recovered from a female donor with multiple sclerosis, enrolled in a pregnancy study. CDR3 protein: CASSVETENTEAFF. CDR3 DNA sequence: TGTGCCAGCAGCGTAGAGACAGAGAACACTGAAGCTTTCTTT.